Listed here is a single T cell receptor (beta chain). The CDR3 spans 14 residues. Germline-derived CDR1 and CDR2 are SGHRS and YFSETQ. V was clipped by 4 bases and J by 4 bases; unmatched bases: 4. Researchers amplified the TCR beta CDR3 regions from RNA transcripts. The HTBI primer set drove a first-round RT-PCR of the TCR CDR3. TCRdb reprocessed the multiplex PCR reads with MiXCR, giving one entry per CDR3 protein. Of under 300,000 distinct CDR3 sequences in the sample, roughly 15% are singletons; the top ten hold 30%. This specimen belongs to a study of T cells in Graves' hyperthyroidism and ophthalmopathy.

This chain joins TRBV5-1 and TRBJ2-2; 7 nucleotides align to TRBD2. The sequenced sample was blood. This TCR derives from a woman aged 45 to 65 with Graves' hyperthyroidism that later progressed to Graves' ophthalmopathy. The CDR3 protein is CASSHLAATGELFF. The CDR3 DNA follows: TGCGCCAGCAGCCACCTAGCGGCCACCGGGGAGCTGTTTTTT.